This T cell receptor (beta chain) was found in a study of blood T cell repertoires in COVID-19. Produced via immunoSEQ multiplex PCR; TCRdb's table is partial and in-frame only. The sample includes under 200,000 clones, over 70% of them seen just once. The specimen sequenced was PBMCs or T cells enriched from blood (not recorded which). The receptor's source is a woman aged 55-70 years who had recovered from COVID-19.

The CDR3 is CASSQDRGSYGYTF. For the CDR3, the DNA is TGTGCCAGCAGCCAGGACAGGGGTAGCTATGGCTACACCTTC. The genes are TRBV3-1 (or the pseudogene TRBV3-2) and TRBJ1-2, with 9 bases fitting TRBD1. CDR1 and CDR2 (germline): LGHDT, YNNKEL (reference sequence). This CDR3 is 14 amino acids long. V shed 3 bases and J 4 bases; nucleotides not matched to a gene: 3.